This T cell receptor (beta chain) was identified during a study of beta chain features in type 1 diabetes. Study observations and caveats: In these data, an HLA type influence on TCRB rearrangement remained unresolved.

Expressed TCRB transcripts were sequenced, since all the RNA that had been isolated was reverse transcribed. The method was immunoSEQ multiplex PCR; TCRdb's version includes in-frame clones alone and lacks a portion of them. Of 200,000 to 250,000 clones in the sample, over 9.5% were seen once. This clone was counted between two and nine times. Its specificity is not known. The V and J ends lost 4 bases and 4 bases respectively, with 17 bases between them. There are 15 residues in the CDR3. Germline V lookup: CDR1 SGHRS, CDR2 YFSETQ. Sequenced input: naive CD4+ T cells from blood. The origin of this receptor is a woman between 18 and 29 years old in good health. The chain has TRBV5-1 and TRBJ1-2; weak D call: TRBD1 (6 bases). The CDR3 region is CASSTNLRDIYGYTF. In DNA, the CDR3 is TGCGCCAGCAGCACCAATCTTCGGGACATCTATGGCTACACCTTC.